This TCR beta chain was sequenced during a study of T-cell memory formation after mild COVID-19. Study as a whole: TCR clusters mostly belonged to single donors.

TCRdb reprocessed the 5' RACE reads via MiXCR and lists one record per CDR3 protein. The sample includes approximately 210,000 distinct CDR3 sequences, around 20% seen only once; the top ten take roughly 2.4%. This clonotype has a handful of counts. Germline CDR1 reads SGHRS; CDR2 reads YFSETQ. CDR3 length: 13 amino acids. V lost 3 bases to trimming and J lost 9 bases, with 13 bases between them. The rearrangement joins TRBV5-1 to TRBJ2-1, with a weak D call TRBD2 (5 bases). The sequenced sample was PBMCs or a T cell subset sorted from them (not recorded which). The TCR comes from an adult woman who had mild COVID-19 (a few samples of this study predate the infection). Cell type and time point are not known. Written as DNA, the CDR3 is TGCGCCAGCAGCTGGATAGCCCGGGGTGAGCAGTTCTTC. Its translation: CASSWIARGEQFF.